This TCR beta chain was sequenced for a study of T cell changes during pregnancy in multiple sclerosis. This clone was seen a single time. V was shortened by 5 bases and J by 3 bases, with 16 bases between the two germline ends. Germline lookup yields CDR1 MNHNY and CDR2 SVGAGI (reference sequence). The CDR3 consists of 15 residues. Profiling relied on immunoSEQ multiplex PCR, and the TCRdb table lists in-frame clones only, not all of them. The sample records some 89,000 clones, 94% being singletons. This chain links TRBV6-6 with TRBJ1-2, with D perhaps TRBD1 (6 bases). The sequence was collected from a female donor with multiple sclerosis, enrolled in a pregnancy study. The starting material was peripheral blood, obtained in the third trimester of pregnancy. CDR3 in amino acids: CASSPLQGSDYGYTF. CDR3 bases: TGTGCCAGCAGTCCCCTCCAGGGGTCGGACTATGGCTACACCTTC.